The rows below give T cell receptor beta chains drawn from one sample of a study of OX40 agonist ivuxolimab in advanced cancers. TCRdb keeps only in-frame clones here, not all; method: immunoSEQ multiplex PCR. The table includes just under 65,000 clones, 84% detected once. Specimen: CD4+ or CD8+ T cells sorted from blood, collected in a trial of the OX40 agonist ivuxolimab. Receptors were obtained from an adult with an advanced solid tumor such as melanoma, head and neck, liver or kidney cancer. Both conserved end residues are trimmed from each CDR3. Some rows mark clone size as missing; the rest say once, few, many or name a class of expanded clone.

abundance	v_gene	j_gene	CDR3aa
NA	TRBV7-3	TRBJ1-1	ASSPQGADTEAF
NA	TRBV21-1	TRBJ1-1	ASSPQPTGEAF
NA	TRBV18	TRBJ2-5	ASSPGGEETQY
NA	TRBV9	TRBJ2-7	ASSVGLAGEQY
NA	TRBV5-4	TRBJ2-2	ASSSGTLNTGELF
NA	TRBV28	TRBJ1-2	ASSLVRAPIGYT
NA	TRBV28	TRBJ1-2	ASSFGGTEPSNYGYT
NA	TRBV28	TRBJ1-1	ASSLGGTGGLLPSTEAF
once	TRBV9	TRBJ1-3	ASSAPGPSSGNTIY
NA	TRBV6-5	TRBJ2-5	ASMRAGASETQY
NA	TRBV4-2	TRBJ1-1	ASSFNGGEAF
NA	TRBV7-2	TRBJ2-7	ASSLAAGGKGKQY
few	TRBV4-1	TRBJ2-7	ASSQVLSSYEQY
NA	TRBV9	TRBJ1-3	ASSVAPGGRGNTIY
NA	TRBV15	NA	ATSLAGSSYEQY
NA	TRBV6-5	TRBJ1-5	ASRGPNEGQPQH
NA	TRBV19	TRBJ2-1	ASSDGTGVNEQF
NA	TRBV7-2	TRBJ1-4	ASSRQGGETNEKLF
NA	TRBV5-1	TRBJ1-1	ASSVVLGGNTEAF
NA	TRBV5-6	TRBJ2-2	ASSLALQGRGLF
NA	TRBV19	TRBJ1-2	ASRPGFEDYGYT
NA	TRBV6-5	TRBJ2-7	ASRTNRDTYEQY
NA	TRBV5-5	TRBJ2-7	ASSLGAAYEQY
once	TRBV25-1	TRBJ1-5	ASSVGNQPQH
NA	TRBV6-5	TRBJ2-7	ASSYSGFEVGYQY
NA	TRBV28	TRBJ1-2	ASSLLGVQKLGYT
NA	TRBV6-6	TRBJ2-2	ASIEEGLGSGELF
NA	TRBV2	TRBJ1-2	ASRGIWDKEPNYGYT
NA	TRBV19	TRBJ2-3	ASRNGGLAGEGADTQY
NA	TRBV6-1	TRBJ1-5	ASSEALMGGQPQH
NA	TRBV28	TRBJ1-5	ASSLNRQISNQPQH
NA	TRBV5-4	NA	ASSLDAGSYEQY
NA	TRBV27	TRBJ1-5	ASSPISRGNQPQH
NA	TRBV28	TRBJ1-4	ASSHTPGQGDEKLF
NA	TRBV2	TRBJ2-5	ASSASQETQY
NA	TRBV20-1	TRBJ1-1	SARENTEAF
NA	TRBV5-6	TRBJ2-2	ASSPDVWDRTYTGELF
NA	TRBV5-1	TRBJ2-7	ASSLGGDRNEQY
few	TRBV2	TRBJ1-6	ASSARTGSNSPLH
NA	TRBV2	TRBJ2-2	ASRWTGPGELF
once	TRBV7-2	TRBJ1-1	ASSFTVNTEAF
NA	TRBV9	TRBJ1-6	ASSASGGSYNSPLH
NA	TRBV25-1	TRBJ2-6	ASSRGGAPTGGANVLT
NA	TRBV5-6	TRBJ1-3	ASSSRATSGNTIY
NA	TRBV7-2	TRBJ2-4	ASSLARLYIQY